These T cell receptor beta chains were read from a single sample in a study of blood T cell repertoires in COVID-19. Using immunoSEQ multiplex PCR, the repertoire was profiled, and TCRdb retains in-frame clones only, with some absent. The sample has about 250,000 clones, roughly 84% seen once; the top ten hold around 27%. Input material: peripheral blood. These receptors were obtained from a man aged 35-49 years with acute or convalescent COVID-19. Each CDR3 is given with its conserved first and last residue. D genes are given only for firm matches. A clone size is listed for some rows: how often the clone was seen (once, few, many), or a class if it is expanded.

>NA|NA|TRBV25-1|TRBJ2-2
TGTGCCAGCATATATGCCGGGGAGCTGTTTTTT
CASIYAGELFF
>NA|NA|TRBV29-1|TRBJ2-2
TGCAGCGGCGACAGGAGGACCGGGGAGCTGTTTTTT
CSGDRRTGELFF
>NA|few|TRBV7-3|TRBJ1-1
TGTGCCAGCAGTTCGACGGGATACACTGAAGCTTTCTTT
CASSSTGYTEAFF
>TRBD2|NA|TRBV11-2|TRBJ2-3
TGTGCCAGCAGCTTAGGGCTAGCGGGAGTTGATACGCAGTATTTT
CASSLGLAGVDTQYF
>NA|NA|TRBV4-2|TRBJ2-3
TGTGCCAGCAGCCAAGCCTCGCCATCGGGGGGCACAGATACGCAGTATTTT
CASSQASPSGGTDTQYF
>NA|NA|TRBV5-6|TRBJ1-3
TGTGCCAGCTCAGGGCTTGGAAACACCATATATTTT
CASSGLGNTIYF
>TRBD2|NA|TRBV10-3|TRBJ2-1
TGTGCCATCAGTGAAGGCCCCCTAGCGGCTGAGCAGTTCTTC
CAISEGPLAAEQFF
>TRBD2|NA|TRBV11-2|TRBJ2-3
TGTGCCAGCACCGGGGGGGGAACTAGCACAGATACGCAGTATTTT
CASTGGGTSTDTQYF
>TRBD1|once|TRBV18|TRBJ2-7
TGTGCCAGCTCACCACGTCTCACAGGGGAAAACTACGAGCAGTACTTC
CASSPRLTGENYEQYF
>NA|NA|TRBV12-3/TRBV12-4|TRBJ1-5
TGTGCCAGCACCTCCAGTCAGCCCCAGCATTTT
CASTSSQPQHF
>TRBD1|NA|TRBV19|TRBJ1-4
TGTGCCAGTAGGGACAGGGGCAATGAAAAACTGTTTTTT
CASRDRGNEKLFF
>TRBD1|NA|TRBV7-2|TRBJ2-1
TGTGCCAGCAGCTCCGGGACAGGGTCCTACAATGAGCAGTTCTTC
CASSSGTGSYNEQFF
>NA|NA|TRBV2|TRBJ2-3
TGTGCCAGCAGACCCACAGGGTCAGATACGCAGTATTTT
CASRPTGSDTQYF
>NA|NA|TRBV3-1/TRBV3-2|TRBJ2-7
TGTGCCAGCAGCCAGACAGACTACGAGCAGTACTTC
CASSQTDYEQYF
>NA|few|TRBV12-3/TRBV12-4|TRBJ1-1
TGTGCCAGCAGTTTAGGGCAGGGTATGGAAGCTTTCTTT
CASSLGQGMEAFF
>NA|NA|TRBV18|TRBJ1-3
TGTGCCAGCTCACCACCGGGAGACTCTGGAAACACCATATATTTT
CASSPPGDSGNTIYF
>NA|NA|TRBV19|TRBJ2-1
TGTGCCAGTAGTCCAGTTAGGGGCGGGACGGGTAATGAGCAGTTCTTC
CASSPVRGGTGNEQFF
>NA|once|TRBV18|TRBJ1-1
TGTGCCAGCTCACCAGCGGAGGTGGGCACTGAAGCTTTCTTT
CASSPAEVGTEAFF
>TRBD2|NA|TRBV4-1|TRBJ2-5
TGCGCCAGCAGCCCCGGCCAGCGGGAGGTCGAAGAGACCCAGTACTTC
CASSPGQREVEETQYF
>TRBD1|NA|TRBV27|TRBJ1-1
TGTGCCAGCAGTTTTCGGACAGGGGGCTTGAACACTGAAGCTTTCTTT
CASSFRTGGLNTEAFF
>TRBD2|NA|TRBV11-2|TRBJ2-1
TGTGCCAGCAGCTTAAAACTCCGAGGGACTAGCGGGAGAAATGAGCAGTTCTTC
CASSLKLRGTSGRNEQFF
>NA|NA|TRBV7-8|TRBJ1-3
TGTGCCAGCAGCTTAGAACTGGGGAGTCTTGGAAACACCATATATTTT
CASSLELGSLGNTIYF
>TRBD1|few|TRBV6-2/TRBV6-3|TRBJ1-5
TGTGCCAGCAGTTTAGGACAGGAAATTAGCAATCAGCCCCAGCATTTT
CASSLGQEISNQPQHF
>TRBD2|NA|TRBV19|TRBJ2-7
TGTGCCAGTAGTATACCGGGGGGGACCTACGAGCAGTACTTC
CASSIPGGTYEQYF
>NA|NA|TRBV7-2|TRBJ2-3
TGTGCCAGCAGCCTATCAGATACGCAGTATTTT
CASSLSDTQYF
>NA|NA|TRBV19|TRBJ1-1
TGTGCCAGTAGTCCATGGAGGGAAAACACTGAAGCTTTCTTT
CASSPWRENTEAFF
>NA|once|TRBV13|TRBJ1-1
TGTGCCAGCAGTATTGTACAGGATGTAATTGAAGCTTTCTTT
CASSIVQDVIEAFF
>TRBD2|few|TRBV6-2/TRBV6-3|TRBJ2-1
TGTGCCAGCAGTTACTCGACTAGCGGTACCTACAATGAGCAGTTCTTC
CASSYSTSGTYNEQFF
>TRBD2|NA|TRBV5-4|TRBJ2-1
TGTGCCAGCAGCTCTGGACTAGCGGGAGGACAGAGCTCCTACAATGAGCAGTTCTTC
CASSSGLAGGQSSYNEQFF
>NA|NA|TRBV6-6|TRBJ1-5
TGTGCCAGCAGTTACCCCCCAGAACAGCCCCAGCATTTT
CASSYPPEQPQHF
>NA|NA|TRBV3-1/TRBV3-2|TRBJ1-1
TGTGCCAGCAGCCAAGCATTAGACGGGGGAGCTTTCTTT
CASSQALDGGAFF
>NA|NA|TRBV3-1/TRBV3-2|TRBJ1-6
TGTGCCAGCAGCCAATCGTCCAGGGGTTCACCCCTCCACTTT
CASSQSSRGSPLHF
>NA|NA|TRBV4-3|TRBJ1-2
TGCGCCAGCAGCCAAGATAGGGAGGGCGTCTATGGCTACACCTTC
CASSQDREGVYGYTF
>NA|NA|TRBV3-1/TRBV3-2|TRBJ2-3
TGTGCCAGCAGCGGGAGCGGGAGCACAGATACGCAGTATTTT
CASSGSGSTDTQYF
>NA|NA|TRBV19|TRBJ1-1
TGTGCCAGTAGTATATGGGGCTCGATGAACACTGAAGCTTTCTTT
CASSIWGSMNTEAFF
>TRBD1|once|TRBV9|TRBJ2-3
TGTGCCAGCAGCGTGGGGACAGGGTCAGATACGCAGTATTTT
CASSVGTGSDTQYF
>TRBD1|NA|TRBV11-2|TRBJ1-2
TGTGCCAGCAGCTGGACAGGGTCGGACTATGGCTACACCTTC
CASSWTGSDYGYTF
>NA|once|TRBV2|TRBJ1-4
TGTGCCAGCAGTGAAGGGCAGGGCAGTGAAAAACTGTTTTTT
CASSEGQGSEKLFF
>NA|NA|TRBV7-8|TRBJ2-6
TGTGCCAGCAGCTTAGAGGGGGATCCTCCCGCAGGGGCCAACGTCCTGACTTTC
CASSLEGDPPAGANVLTF
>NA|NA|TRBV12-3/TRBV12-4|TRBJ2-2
TGTGCCAGCAGCTACAGGTACACCGGGGAGCTGTTTTTT
CASSYRYTGELFF
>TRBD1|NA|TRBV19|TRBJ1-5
TGTGCCAGTAGTAAACTCGGGACAGAGAGCAATCAGCCCCAGCATTTT
CASSKLGTESNQPQHF
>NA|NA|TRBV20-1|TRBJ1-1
TGCAGTGCTAGTAAAACAGGTTGGGGAATTGGGAACACTGAAGCTTTCTTT
CSASKTGWGIGNTEAFF
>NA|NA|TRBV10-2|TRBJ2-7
TGCGCCAGCACCTACGGGTCACCCTACGAGCAGTACTTC
CASTYGSPYEQYF
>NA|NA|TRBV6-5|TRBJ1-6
TGTGCCAGCGAACCCGGGGGGCTTAATTCACCCCTCCACTTT
CASEPGGLNSPLHF
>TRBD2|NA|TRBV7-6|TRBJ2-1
TGTGCCAGCAGCCCCTGGACTAGCGGGAGTTTCCTAGCTCCCTACAATGAGCAGTTCTTC
CASSPWTSGSFLAPYNEQFF
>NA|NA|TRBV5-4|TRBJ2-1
TGTGCCAGCAGCTCGGACTCTGAGCAGTTCTTC
CASSSDSEQFF
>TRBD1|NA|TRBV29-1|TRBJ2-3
TGCAGCGGGGGGGGACAGGGTTCAGATACGCAGTATTTT
CSGGGQGSDTQYF
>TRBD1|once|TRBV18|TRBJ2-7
TGTGCCAGCTCACCCCGGACAGGGGATGCCGAGCAGTACTTC
CASSPRTGDAEQYF
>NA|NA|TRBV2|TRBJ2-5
TGTGCCAGCAGTGAAGCGGTGACAGAGAAAGAGACCCAGTACTTC
CASSEAVTEKETQYF
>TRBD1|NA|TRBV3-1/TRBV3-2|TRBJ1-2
TGTGCCAGCAGCCATGCCGGGACAGGTCTCTATGGCTACACCTTC
CASSHAGTGLYGYTF
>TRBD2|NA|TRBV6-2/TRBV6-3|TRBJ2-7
TGTGCCAGCAGTCTGCGACTGGCCGGGACTAGCGAGAACTTC
CASSLRLAGTSENF